This T cell receptor (beta chain) was obtained from a study of cytomegalovirus exposure and HLA in healthy donors. Concerning this clone itself: Its antigen is as yet unknown.

Trimming stripped 7 bases from V and 2 bases from J, with 9 bases between. The germline V gene has CDR1 MDHEN and CDR2 SYDVKM. The CDR3 covers 12 residues. PCR amplification relied on 60 Vbeta primers (plus 13 Jbeta primers). TCRdb's copy holds only in-frame clones and misses some; the assay was immunoSEQ multiplex PCR. The sample lists 55,000 to 85,000 clones, about 80% seen once, with 7.8% in the top ten. Study results and limitations: Associated with cytomegalovirus, according to the listing, were approximately 160 TCR beta chains.

The receptor's source is a man between 18 and 29 years old in good health and CMV-seropositive. The chain has TRBV28 and TRBJ2-7, with TRBD1 as a possible D gene (6 bases). Sample: PBMCs. This CDR3 is CASNREAYEQYF. The CDR3 DNA reads TGTGCCAGCAACAGGGAAGCCTACGAGCAGTACTTC.